This entry lists 24 T cell receptor beta chains sequenced from one sample in a study of vaccination effects on CD4 cells after COVID-19. These receptors have no identified antigens. Ahead of sequencing, the ViraFEST assay grew antigen-specific CD4+ T cells using viral peptide pools. The culture ran for roughly 10 days before CD4+ T cells were isolated. It was between March and December 2020 that the person had a SARS-CoV-2 infection confirmed by PCR. The assay was immunoSEQ multiplex PCR, and TCRdb's table has in-frame clones only and misses some. The profile shows about 22,000 clones, around 75% of them singletons. This specimen consisted of CD4+ T cells from PBMCs cultured with a peptide pool, obtained before COVID-19 vaccination. These receptors were collected from a human donor who had a prior SARS-CoV-2 infection.

The chain carries TRBV7-2 and TRBJ2-5; 9 bases align to TRBD1. There are 16 residues in the CDR3. The trim removed 5 bases at V and 4 bases at J, leaving 11 bases unmatched. CDR1 SGHTA and CDR2 FQGNSA come from the germline V gene. CDR3 coding DNA: TGTGCCAGCAGCCTAATAACGACAGGGGGAGTAGAGACCCAGTACTTC. Translation gives CASSLITTGGVETQYF.

This clone was counted a single time. V and J are TRBV6-5 and TRBJ2-7; D may be TRBD1 (6 bases). CDR1 MNHEY and CDR2 SVGAGI come from the germline V gene. Trimming took off 0 bases at V and 0 bases at J, with 12 bases between the two ends. The CDR3 runs 16 residues. The CDR3 reads CASSYSDRRSSYEQYF. In DNA, the CDR3 is TGTGCCAGCAGTTACTCTGACAGGCGGAGCTCCTACGAGCAGTACTTC.

The rearrangement links TRBV19 to TRBJ2-5; 10 bases match TRBD2. Germline CDR1 and CDR2: LNHDA and SQIVND (reference sequence). V shed 0 bases and J 4 bases; nucleotides not matched to a gene: 8. The CDR3 contains 17 residues. CDR3 sequence (DNA): TGTGCCAGTAGTATAGATCCTGTGGCTAGCGGGAGAGAGACCCAGTACTTC. Translation: CASSIDPVASGRETQYF.

This clone was detected once. The rearrangement joins TRBV6-5 to TRBJ2-7; no clear D. The CDR3 length is 13 residues. The V end was cut by 7 bases, the J end by 3 bases, with 13 bases between. Per the germline V gene, CDR1 is MNHEY and CDR2 is SVGAGI. The CDR3, as DNA: TGTGCCAGCACCTTACCAGATCGCTACGAGCAGTACTTC. Amino acid sequence: CASTLPDRYEQYF.

This chain connects TRBV28 to TRBJ2-3, with 8 bases aligning to TRBD2. The CDR3 is 14 amino acids. V was clipped by 5 bases and J by 4 bases; unmatched bases: 5. Germline values: CDR1 MDHEN, CDR2 SYDVKM. The CDR3 region is CASSRGLASDTQYF. In DNA, the CDR3 is TGTGCCAGCAGTCGCGGACTAGCATCAGATACGCAGTATTTT.

The chain joins TRBV5-1 to TRBJ2-3; 9 bases fit TRBD1. CDR3 length equals 16 residues. Germline V lookup: CDR1 SGHRS, CDR2 YFSETQ. V lost 0 bases to trimming and J lost 5 bases; unmatched junction nucleotides: 7. The CDR3 reads CASSLGDREKGDTQYF. The CDR3 nucleotides are TGCGCCAGCAGCTTGGGGGACAGGGAGAAGGGAGATACGCAGTATTTT.

V usage is TRBV20-1 and J usage is TRBJ1-6; D remains ambiguous. The ends were cut back, 3 bases at V and 4 bases at J, with 10 bases in the middle. The CDR3 covers 14 residues. Per the germline V gene, CDR1 is DFQATT and CDR2 is SNEGSKA (reference sequence). The CDR3 here is CSASEGRYNSPLHF. As DNA, the CDR3 is TGCAGTGCTAGTGAAGGGAGGTATAATTCACCCCTCCACTTT.

The chain has TRBV30 and TRBJ1-2; weak D call: TRBD1 (6 bases). From germline, CDR1 is GTSNPN and CDR2 SVGIG (reference sequence). Trimming removed 0 bases from V and 4 bases from J, with 15 bases in between. The CDR3 sequence is 15 residues long. The CDR3 region has the DNA TGTGCCTGGAGTGTAGGTCACGGGGGCTTCTATGGCTACACCTTC. This codes for CAWSVGHGGFYGYTF.

J is TRBJ1-1 and V is TRBV28; possible D gene TRBD1, 6 bases. The CDR3 is 14 amino acids. With 9 bases removed from V and 5 bases from J, the gap between germline ends came to 19 bases. CDR1 is MDHEN, CDR2 SYDVKM, per germline. CDR3 loop: CASLSRGEQTEAFF. The CDR3 DNA is TGTGCCAGTCTTTCCAGGGGTGAGCAAACTGAAGCTTTCTTT.

DNA of the CDR3: TGTGCCAGCAGCTTCTCGGGGAATGAAGCTTTCTTT. This translates into CASSFSGNEAFF. The chain couples TRBV11-3 to TRBJ1-1; no firm D call. CDR3 size: 12 residues. CDR1 and CDR2 from the germline V gene are SGHNT and YENEEA. With 3 bases removed from V and 7 bases from J, the gap between germline ends came to 9 bases.

This chain uses TRBV18 with TRBJ2-2; possible D gene TRBD2, 6 bases. The germline CDR1 and CDR2 sequences are KGHSH and LQKENI. V lost 6 bases and J lost 3, with 17 bases in between. This CDR3 has 16 residues. DNA of the CDR3: TGTGCCAGCTCTCCCGGGACTCTGATTTACACCGGGGAGCTGTTTTTT. Encoded protein: CASSPGTLIYTGELFF.

The gene calls are TRBV11-2 and TRBJ1-1; D is unclear. Germline V lookup: CDR1 SGHAT, CDR2 FQNNGV. This CDR3 region has 12 residues. With 1 base removed from V and 5 bases from J, the gap between germline ends came to 5 bases. DNA of the CDR3: TGTGCCAGCAGCTTAGTAGGGACTGAAGCTTTCTTT. Residues: CASSLVGTEAFF.

The gene calls are TRBV5-6 and TRBJ1-6, with 11 bases identical to TRBD1. J was trimmed by 3 bases and V by 4 bases; bases with no gene match: 6. The germline CDR1 and CDR2 sequences are SGHDT and YYEEEE. The CDR3 sequence is 17 residues long. The CDR3 nucleotides read TGTGCCAGCAGCGGGGGGACAGGGGGAGTCTATAATTCACCCCTCCACTTT. As protein: CASSGGTGGVYNSPLHF.

This rearrangement joins TRBV15 to TRBJ2-7, with D perhaps given as TRBD1 or TRBD2 (5 bases each). V lost 1 base to trimming and J lost 2 bases, with 12 bases between them. The CDR3 contains 15 residues. The germline V gene encodes CDR1 LNHNV and CDR2 YYDKDF (reference sequence). CDR3 residues: CATSRGGTQAYEQYF. The DNA for the CDR3 is TGTGCCACCAGCAGAGGGGGGACGCAGGCCTACGAGCAGTACTTC.

V usage is TRBV5-6 and J usage is TRBJ2-5, with unresolved D. The germline V gene has CDR1 SGHDT and CDR2 YYEEEE. V was pared by 2 bases and J by 1 base, with 9 bases between. This CDR3 region has 14 residues. CDR3 residues: CASSFRKLQETQYF. The CDR3 DNA follows: TGTGCCAGCAGCTTCAGGAAACTCCAAGAGACCCAGTACTTC.

The DNA for the CDR3 is TGTGCCAGCAGCTTGGGGGGCCGGTACAATGAGCAGTTCTTC. Its translation: CASSLGGRYNEQFF. The rearrangement uses TRBV5-4 and TRBJ2-1, with a weak D call TRBD1 (5 bases). CDR1 is SGHNT and CDR2 is YYREEE in the germline V gene (reference sequence). The CDR3 has 14 amino acids. V was clipped by 0 bases and J by 4 bases, with 8 bases between them.

Notes on this clone: One junction end does not reproduce the germline sequence, and a read error may be involved. This rearrangement joins TRBV7-7 to TRBJ2-1; TRBD1 matches 7 bases. From germline, CDR1 is SSHAT and CDR2 FNYEAQ (reference sequence). There are 13 residues in the CDR3. The CDR3 reads CASSLNRGDEQFF. The CDR3 DNA reads TGTGCTAGCAGCTTGAACAGGGGAGATGAGCAGTTCTTC.

In its sample, this clone was seen a few times. A junction end diverges from the germline sequence, so it may reflect a read error. The chain joins TRBV6-5 to TRBJ1-1, with D tentatively TRBD1 (5 bases). This CDR3 contains 14 residues. The germline V gene encodes CDR1 MNHEY and CDR2 SVGAGI. CDR3 protein: CASMGDLMNTEVFF. The CDR3 bases are TGTGCCAGCATGGGGGATTTGATGAACACTGAAGTTTTCTTT.

This clone was seen only once. This chain joins TRBV7-9 and TRBJ2-2, with unresolved D. The ends were cut back, 5 bases at V and 4 bases at J, with 8 bases in the middle. Per the germline V gene, CDR1 is SEHNR and CDR2 is FQNEAQ (reference sequence). This CDR3 region has 13 residues. The CDR3 reads CASSRGTTGELFF. The CDR3 coding sequence is TGTGCCAGCAGCCGTGGAACCACCGGGGAGCTGTTTTTT.

The J gene is TRBJ2-2, the V gene TRBV4-2, with no clear D. The CDR3 runs to 13 residues. The V gene's germline CDR1 is LGHNA and CDR2 YNFKEQ. V shed 1 base and J shed 4 bases, with 4 bases lying between them. Written as DNA, the CDR3 is TGTGCCAGCAGCCAAGTTTCCACCGGGGAGCTGTTTTTT. Translating gives CASSQVSTGELFF.

The J gene is TRBJ2-1, the V gene TRBV15, with TRBD1 matching over 9 bases. This CDR3 is 19 amino acids long. Per the germline V gene, CDR1 is LNHNV and CDR2 is YYDKDF (reference sequence). With V trimmed by 0 bases and J by 0 bases, 9 bases remained unmatched. CDR3 region: CATSRDRMGQGFSYNEQFF. In DNA, the CDR3 is TGTGCCACCAGCAGAGATCGAATGGGACAGGGTTTCTCCTACAATGAGCAGTTCTTC.

The V gene is TRBV15, the J gene TRBJ2-5, with D perhaps matching TRBD2 (5 bases). The V gene lost 0 bases and the J gene lost 4 bases, with 15 bases spanning the gap. This CDR3 comprises 16 residues. Germline CDR1 reads LNHNV; CDR2 reads YYDKDF (reference sequence). Here the CDR3 reads CATSRDRSGIRETQYF. For the CDR3, the DNA is TGTGCCACCAGCAGAGACCGGAGCGGCATTAGAGAGACCCAGTACTTC.

The V and J genes are TRBV5-4 and TRBJ2-3; D is ambiguous. Germline V gene sequence: CDR1 SGHNT, CDR2 YYREEE (reference sequence). The germline V and J ends were trimmed by 0 bases and 2 bases, with 4 bases remaining between them. This CDR3 has 13 amino acids. This CDR3 reads CASSLGYTDTQYF. As DNA, the CDR3 is TGTGCCAGCAGCTTGGGATACACAGATACGCAGTATTTT.

This clone appeared once. The chain joins TRBV13 to TRBJ2-1; D gene ambiguous. Germline CDR1 PRHDT, CDR2 FYEKMQ (reference sequence). CDR3 length: 13 amino acids. V was shortened by 2 bases and J by 5 bases, with 7 bases between the two germline ends. CDR3 sequence: CASSLMPHNEQFF. Written as DNA, the CDR3 is TGTGCCAGCAGCTTAATGCCGCACAATGAGCAGTTCTTC.